A selection of T cell receptor beta chains follows, all from one sample in a study of blood T cell repertoires in COVID-19. Measured with immunoSEQ multiplex PCR; TCRdb has only the in-frame clones, and not every one. The sample has a few hundred thousand clones, roughly 86% seen once; the top ten hold 8% to 13%. Sequencing input: peripheral blood. The receptors were gathered from a woman between 25 and 40 years old with COVID-19, enrolled during active disease. CDR3s include the opening cysteine and the closing phenylalanine or tryptophan. Each record gives: clone size, D gene, J gene, V gene, CDR3 DNA, CDR3 protein. D genes are given only for firm matches. Clone size is stated in some rows and not others, as once, few, many or a class when expanded.

once,TRBD2,TRBJ2-1,TRBV19,TGTGCCAGTAGGCTAGCGGGAGGGGTCGGGAACAATGAGCAGTTCTTC,CASRLAGGVGNNEQFF
.,.,TRBJ1-6,TRBV30,TGTGCCTGGAGACAGAACAATTCACCCCTCCACTTT,CAWRQNNSPLHF
.,.,TRBJ2-7,TRBV11-1,TGTGCCAGCAAAATCCGGGACTCCTCCTACGAGCAGTACTTC,CASKIRDSSYEQYF
.,.,TRBJ1-5,TRBV28,TGTGCCAGCAGTTTAGCCGGACAGCTCAATCAGCCCCAGCATTTT,CASSLAGQLNQPQHF
.,.,TRBJ2-2,TRBV5-1,TGCGCCAGCAGCTTGTTCGGGAACACCGGGGAGCTGTTTTTT,CASSLFGNTGELFF
.,.,TRBJ1-3,TRBV30,TGTGCCTGGAGGGGACCGGGACTTCCTAGCTCTGGAAACACCATATATTTT,CAWRGPGLPSSGNTIYF
.,.,TRBJ2-3,TRBV5-4,TGTGCCAGCAGCCGCACCGGGACTAGCACAGATACGCAGTATTTT,CASSRTGTSTDTQYF
.,TRBD2,TRBJ2-3,TRBV10-1,TGCGCCAGCTCGGGAGGGGGAATGGCTCTTGCGGATACGCAGTATTTT,CASSGGGMALADTQYF
.,.,TRBJ1-2,TRBV9,TGTGCCAGCAGCCCTACGGTACTCACAGTTCGCTATGGCTACACCTTC,CASSPTVLTVRYGYTF
.,.,TRBJ2-6,TRBV2,TGTGCCCAGGACACAGGTACAGGGGCCAACGTCCTGACTTTC,CAQDTGTGANVLTF
.,TRBD1,TRBJ2-1,TRBV15,TGTGCCACCAGCCGGGACAGCCCTTCCTACAATGAGCAGTTCTTC,CATSRDSPSYNEQFF
.,TRBD1,TRBJ1-2,TRBV5-1,TGCGCCAGCAGCTTGGAGGGACAGGGGAACCGCTACACCTTC,CASSLEGQGNRYTF
.,TRBD1,TRBJ1-4,TRBV10-3,TGTGCCATCAGTGAGTCGCCTGGACAGGGGTCGACAACTAATGAAAAACTGTTTTTT,CAISESPGQGSTTNEKLFF
.,TRBD1,TRBJ2-5,TRBV19,TGTGCCTCCCGACGATCCCCCTACAGGGGGATAGGAGAGACCCAGTACTTC,CASRRSPYRGIGETQYF
.,TRBD2,TRBJ2-5,TRBV4-1,TGCGCCAGCAGCCTTACACCGGGACTAGCGGGACAAGAGACCCAGTACTTC,CASSLTPGLAGQETQYF
.,.,TRBJ2-1,TRBV21-1,TGTGCCAGCAGCAACTCCGGGACTAGCAGGTACAATGAGCAGTTCTTC,CASSNSGTSRYNEQFF
.,.,TRBJ1-2,TRBV5-4,TGTGCCAGCAGCTTGGCCTTACAGCCTCAAGGCTACACCTTC,CASSLALQPQGYTF
few,TRBD1,TRBJ1-1,TRBV28,TGTGCCAGCAGTTTAGGGGGGACAGGGGGCGCAACTGAAGCTTTCTTT,CASSLGGTGGATEAFF
.,TRBD1,TRBJ1-1,TRBV28,TGTGCCAGCAGTCAGGGGGTTACTGAAGCTTTCTTT,CASSQGVTEAFF
.,.,TRBJ1-5,TRBV7-9,TGTGCCAGCAGTTCCCGGGGCAATCAGCCCCAGCATTTT,CASSSRGNQPQHF
.,.,TRBJ2-5,TRBV2,TGTGCCAGCAGGGGACAAGGGACCAGCCAAGAGACCCAGTACTTC,CASRGQGTSQETQYF
.,TRBD2,TRBJ2-1,TRBV11-2,TGTGCCAGCAGCTTAAGACTAGCGGGAATCTACAATGAGCAGTTCTTC,CASSLRLAGIYNEQFF
few,TRBD2,TRBJ2-1,TRBV19,TGTGCCAGTAGCACTAGAAGCGGGACTGAGCAGTTCTTC,CASSTRSGTEQFF
.,.,TRBJ1-5,TRBV28,TGTGCCAGCAGTTCCGAGGAGGGGATGGGCAATCAGCCCCAGCATTTT,CASSSEEGMGNQPQHF
.,.,TRBJ1-4,TRBV7-2,TGTGCCAGCAGCCCGCCGGCCCCGAAGATTTCGGAGTTTAATGAAAAACTGTTTTTT,CASSPPAPKISEFNEKLFF
.,TRBD2,TRBJ2-1,TRBV10-1,TGCGCCAGCAGTGATGTCGGGGGGACTAGCGGGTACAATGAGCAGTTCTTC,CASSDVGGTSGYNEQFF
.,.,TRBJ2-7,TRBV28,TGTGCCAGCATGGTGAGGAAGAGCGGGTCCTACGAGCAGTACTTC,CASMVRKSGSYEQYF
.,TRBD2,TRBJ2-1,TRBV2,TGTGCCAGCAGTCTGACTAGCGGGAAATACAATGAGCAGTTCTTC,CASSLTSGKYNEQFF
.,.,TRBJ2-7,TRBV28,TGTGCCAGCAGCCCCGACTACACGGGCGAGCAGTACTTC,CASSPDYTGEQYF
.,.,TRBJ2-2,TRBV10-3,TGTGCCATCAGTGAGTCGAAACAGGCCACCGGGGAGCTGTTTTTT,CAISESKQATGELFF
.,TRBD1,TRBJ1-3,TRBV9,TGTGCCAGCAGCTCTACAGGGGTCTCTGGAAACACCATATATTTT,CASSSTGVSGNTIYF
.,.,TRBJ2-1,TRBV24-1,TGTGCCTCGGGACACGAGACCGAGCAGTTCTTC,CASGHETEQFF
.,.,TRBJ2-1,TRBV25-1,TGTGCCAGCAGTGGGGACTGGTACAATGAGCAGTTCTTC,CASSGDWYNEQFF
.,TRBD2,TRBJ2-2,TRBV30,TGTGCCTGGAGTGTAATAGCGGGGGGGACCGGGGAGCTGTTTTTT,CAWSVIAGGTGELFF
.,TRBD2,TRBJ2-7,TRBV7-9,TGTGCCAGCAGCTTAAAACTAGCGGGAGCTCCGGGTGGCGAGCAGTACTTC,CASSLKLAGAPGGEQYF